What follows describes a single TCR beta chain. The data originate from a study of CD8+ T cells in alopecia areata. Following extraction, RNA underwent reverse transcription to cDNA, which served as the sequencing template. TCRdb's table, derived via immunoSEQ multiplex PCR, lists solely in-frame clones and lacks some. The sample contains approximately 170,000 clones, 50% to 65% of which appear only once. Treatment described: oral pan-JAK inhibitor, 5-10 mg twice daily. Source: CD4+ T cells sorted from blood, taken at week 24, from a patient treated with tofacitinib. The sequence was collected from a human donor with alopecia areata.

This chain's CDR3 is CASSPRAQGNTEAFF. The CDR3 DNA follows: TGTGCCAGCTCACCACGGGCACAGGGGAACACTGAAGCTTTCTTT. The V call is TRBV18, the J call TRBJ1-1; maybe TRBD1 (6 bases). CDR3 size: 15 residues. The V gene lost 1 base and the J gene lost 1 base, with 10 bases spanning the gap. Germline CDR1 reads KGHSH; CDR2 reads LQKENI.